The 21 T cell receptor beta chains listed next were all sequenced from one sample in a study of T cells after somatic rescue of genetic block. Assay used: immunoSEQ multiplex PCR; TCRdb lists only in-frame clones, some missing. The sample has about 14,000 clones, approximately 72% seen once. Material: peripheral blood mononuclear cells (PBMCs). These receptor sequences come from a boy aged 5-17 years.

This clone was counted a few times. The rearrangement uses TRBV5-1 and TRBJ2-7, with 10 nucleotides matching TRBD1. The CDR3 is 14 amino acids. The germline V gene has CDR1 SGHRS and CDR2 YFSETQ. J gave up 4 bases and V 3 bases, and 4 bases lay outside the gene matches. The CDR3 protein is CASSSRTGGYEQYF. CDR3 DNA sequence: TGCGCCAGCAGCTCCCGGACAGGGGGGTACGAGCAGTACTTC.

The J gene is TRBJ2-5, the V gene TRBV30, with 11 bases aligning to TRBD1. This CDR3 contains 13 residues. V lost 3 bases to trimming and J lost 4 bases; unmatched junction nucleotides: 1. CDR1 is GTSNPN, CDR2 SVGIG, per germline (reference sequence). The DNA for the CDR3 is TGTGCCTGGAGAGGGACAGGGGGAGAGACCCAGTACTTC. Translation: CAWRGTGGETQYF. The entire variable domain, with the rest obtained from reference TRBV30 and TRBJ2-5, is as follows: SQTIHQWPATLVQPVGSPLSLECTVEGTSNPNLYWYRQAAGRGLQLLFYSVGIGQISSEVPQNLSASRPQDRQFILSSKKLLLSDSGFYLCAWRGTGGETQYFGPGTRLLVL.

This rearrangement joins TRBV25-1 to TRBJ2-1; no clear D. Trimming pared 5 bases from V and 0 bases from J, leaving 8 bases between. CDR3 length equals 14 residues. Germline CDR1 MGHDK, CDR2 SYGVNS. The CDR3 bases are TGTGCCAGCAGTAAGGGTAACTCCTACAATGAGCAGTTCTTC. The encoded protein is CASSKGNSYNEQFF. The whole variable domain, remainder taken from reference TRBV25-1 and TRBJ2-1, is EADIYQTPRYLVIGTGKKITLECSQTMGHDKMYWYQQDPGMELHLIHYSYGVNSTEKGDLSSESTVSRIRTEHFPLTLESARPSHTSQYLCASSKGNSYNEQFFGPGTRLTVL.

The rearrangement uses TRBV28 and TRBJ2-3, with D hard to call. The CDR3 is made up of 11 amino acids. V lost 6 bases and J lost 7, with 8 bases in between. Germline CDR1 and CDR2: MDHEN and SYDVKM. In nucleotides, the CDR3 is TGTGCCAGCAGGAGCCTTTATACGCAGTATTTT. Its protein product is CASRSLYTQYF.

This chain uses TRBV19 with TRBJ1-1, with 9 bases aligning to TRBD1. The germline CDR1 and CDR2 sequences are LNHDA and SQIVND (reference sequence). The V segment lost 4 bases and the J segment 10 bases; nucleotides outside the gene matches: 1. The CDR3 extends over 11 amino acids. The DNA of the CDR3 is TGTGCCAGTAGTAAGGACAGGGGAGCTTTCTTT. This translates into CASSKDRGAFF.

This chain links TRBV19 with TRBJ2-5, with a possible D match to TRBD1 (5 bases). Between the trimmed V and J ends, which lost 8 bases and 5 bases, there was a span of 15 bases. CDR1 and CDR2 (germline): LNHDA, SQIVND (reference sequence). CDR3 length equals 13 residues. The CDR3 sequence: CASVKGAGETQYF. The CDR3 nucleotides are TGTGCCAGTGTGAAAGGGGCCGGGGAGACCCAGTACTTC.

In DNA, the CDR3 is TGCGCCAGCAGCTTGGAAGCGGGAGGGCCCCACGAGCAGTACTTC. Residues: CASSLEAGGPHEQYF. V is TRBV5-1 and J is TRBJ2-7; TRBD2 matches 10 bases. V trimming: 0 bases; J trimming: 5 bases; junction bases outside the gene matches: 5. Germline loops: CDR1 SGHRS, CDR2 YFSETQ. This CDR3 has 15 residues.

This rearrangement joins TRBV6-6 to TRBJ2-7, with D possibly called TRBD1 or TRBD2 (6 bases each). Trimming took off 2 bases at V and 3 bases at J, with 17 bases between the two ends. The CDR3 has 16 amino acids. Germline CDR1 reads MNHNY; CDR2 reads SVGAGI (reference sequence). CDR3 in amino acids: CASSYTLGGRNYEQYF. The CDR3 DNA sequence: TGTGCCAGCAGTTACACTTTAGGGGGGCGGAACTACGAGCAGTACTTC.

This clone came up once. The CDR3 nucleotides read TGCGCCAGCAGCCAAGTGGGACAGGGTACCGGGGAGCTGTTTTTT. It is translated as CASSQVGQGTGELFF. The rearrangement joins TRBV4-1 to TRBJ2-2; 9 bases map to TRBD1. CDR1 and CDR2 (germline): MGHRA, YSYEKL. Trimming took 1 base from V and 5 from J; bases not matched to a gene: 2. The CDR3 totals 15 residues.

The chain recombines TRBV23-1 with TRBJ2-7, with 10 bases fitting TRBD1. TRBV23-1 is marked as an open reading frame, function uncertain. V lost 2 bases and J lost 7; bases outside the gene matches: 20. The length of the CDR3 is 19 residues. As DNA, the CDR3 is TGCGCCAGCAGTCAAGGCCCTCACGCCCGGGACAGGGGCCAATATGAGCAGTACTTC. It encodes CASSQGPHARDRGQYEQYF.

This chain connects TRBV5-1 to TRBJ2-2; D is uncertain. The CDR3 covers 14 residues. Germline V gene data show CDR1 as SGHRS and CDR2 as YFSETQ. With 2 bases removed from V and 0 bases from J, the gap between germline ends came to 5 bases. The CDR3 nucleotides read TGCGCCAGCAGCTTAGGCGCGAACACCGGGGAGCTGTTTTTT. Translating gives CASSLGANTGELFF.

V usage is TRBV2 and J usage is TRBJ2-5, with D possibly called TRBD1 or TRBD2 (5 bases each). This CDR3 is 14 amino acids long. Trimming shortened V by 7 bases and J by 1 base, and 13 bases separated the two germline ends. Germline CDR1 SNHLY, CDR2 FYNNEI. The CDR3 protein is CASTQGTPQETQYF. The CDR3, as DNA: TGTGCCAGCACCCAAGGGACCCCCCAAGAGACCCAGTACTTC.

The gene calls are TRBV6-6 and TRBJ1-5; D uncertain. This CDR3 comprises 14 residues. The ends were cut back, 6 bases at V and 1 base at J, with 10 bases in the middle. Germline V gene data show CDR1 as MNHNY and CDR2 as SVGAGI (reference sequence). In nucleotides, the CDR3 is TGTGCCAGCAGGCGGGTGGAGAGCAATCAGCCCCAGCATTTT. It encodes CASRRVESNQPQHF.

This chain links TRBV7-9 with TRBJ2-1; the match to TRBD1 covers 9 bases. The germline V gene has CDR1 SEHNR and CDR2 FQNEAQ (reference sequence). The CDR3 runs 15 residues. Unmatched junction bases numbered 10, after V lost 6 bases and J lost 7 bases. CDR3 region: CASSPMGQGRNEQFF. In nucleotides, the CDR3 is TGTGCCAGCAGTCCCATGGGACAGGGTAGGAATGAGCAGTTCTTC.

CDR3 in DNA: TGCGCCAGCAGCCGGGACAGGGGGGCAGATACGCAGTATTTT. This translates into CASSRDRGADTQYF. J is TRBJ2-3 and V is TRBV5-1; 11 positions match TRBD1. Germline V gene data show CDR1 as SGHRS and CDR2 as YFSETQ. This CDR3 has 14 amino acids. The trim removed 4 bases at V and 4 bases at J, leaving 2 bases unmatched.

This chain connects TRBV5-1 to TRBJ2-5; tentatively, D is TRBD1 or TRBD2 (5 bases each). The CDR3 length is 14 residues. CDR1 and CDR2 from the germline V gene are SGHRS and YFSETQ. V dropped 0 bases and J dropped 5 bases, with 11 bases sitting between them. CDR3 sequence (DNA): TGCGCCAGCAGCTTGGCGGGGCGCGGGGAGACCCAGTACTTC. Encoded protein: CASSLAGRGETQYF.

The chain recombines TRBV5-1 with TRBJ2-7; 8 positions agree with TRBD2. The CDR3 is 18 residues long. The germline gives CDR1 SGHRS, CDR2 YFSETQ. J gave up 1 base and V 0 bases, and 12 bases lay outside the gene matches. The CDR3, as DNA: TGCGCCAGCAGCTTGGGGGGACTAGGAGGAGTTAGGTCCTACGAGCAGTACTTC. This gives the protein CASSLGGLGGVRSYEQYF.

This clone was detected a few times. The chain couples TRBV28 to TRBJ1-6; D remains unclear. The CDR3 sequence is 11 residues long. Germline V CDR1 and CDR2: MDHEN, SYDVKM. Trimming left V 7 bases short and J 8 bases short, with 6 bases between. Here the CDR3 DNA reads TGTGCCAGCAAGAGGTATTCACCCCTCCACTTT. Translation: CASKRYSPLHF.

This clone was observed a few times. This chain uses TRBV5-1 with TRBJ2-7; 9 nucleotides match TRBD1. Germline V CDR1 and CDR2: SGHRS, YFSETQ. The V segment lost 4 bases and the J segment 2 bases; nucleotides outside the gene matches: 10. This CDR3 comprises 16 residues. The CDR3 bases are TGCGCCAGCAGCCTCCCCTTGGGACAGGGAGCCTACGAGCAGTACTTC. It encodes CASSLPLGQGAYEQYF. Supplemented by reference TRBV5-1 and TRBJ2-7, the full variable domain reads KAGVTQTPRYLIKTRGQQVTLSCSPISGHRSVSWYQQTPGQGLQFLFEYFSETQRNKGNFPGRFSGRQFSNSRSEMNVSTLELGDSALYLCASSLPLGQGAYEQYFGPGTRLTVT.

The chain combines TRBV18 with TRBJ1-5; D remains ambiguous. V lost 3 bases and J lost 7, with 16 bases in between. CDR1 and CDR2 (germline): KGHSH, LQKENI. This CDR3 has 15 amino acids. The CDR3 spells CASSPGPVGVQPQHF. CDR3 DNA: TGTGCCAGCTCACCCGGTCCGGTTGGTGTGCAGCCCCAGCATTTT.

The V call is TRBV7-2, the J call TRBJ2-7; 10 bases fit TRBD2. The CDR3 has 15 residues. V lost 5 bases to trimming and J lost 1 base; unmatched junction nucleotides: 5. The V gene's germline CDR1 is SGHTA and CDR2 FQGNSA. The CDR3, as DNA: TGTGCCAGCAGCGCCCGGACTAGCGGTTCCTACGAGCAGTACTTC. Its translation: CASSARTSGSYEQYF. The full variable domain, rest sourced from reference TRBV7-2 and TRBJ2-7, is GAGVSQSPSNKVTEKGKDVELRCDPISGHTALYWYRQSLGQGLEFLIYFQGNSAPDKSGLPSDRFSAERTGGSVSTLTIQRTQQEDSAVYLCASSARTSGSYEQYFGPGTRLTVT.